The 9 T cell receptor beta chains in this list originate from one sample, sequenced in a study of stem cell transplantation in POMP-related autoinflammatory disease (dated by TCRdb to the early 2020s). The sample's time point, from its label and the paper: before hematopoietic stem cell transplant. Library construction relied on the immunoSEQ multiplex PCR assay. TCRdb mirrors the immuneACCESS table, restricted to in-frame sequences. Some clones are absent from its copies; in checked studies, under half trace to an unresolved V gene, and the reason for the others is unknown. The sample profile shows about 32,000 clones; around nine tenths of them were found once. The ten most abundant clones make up 0.6% to 0.75% of the sample. The specimen was CD4+ T cells from PBMCs, collected before stem cell transplantation. The receptors originated from a human donor with POMP-related autoinflammation and immune dysregulation (PRAID).

This clone was found once. V usage is TRBV7-9 and J usage is TRBJ2-3; D is perhaps TRBD1 (6 bases). The germline V gene has CDR1 SEHNR and CDR2 FQNEAQ (reference sequence). Trimming cost V 2 bases and J 9 bases, with 9 bases left between them. CDR3 length: 12 residues. CDR3 loop: CASSLRQGTQYF. The CDR3 DNA follows: TGTGCCAGCAGCTTAAGGCAGGGGACGCAGTATTTT.

This sequence joins TRBV4-1 and TRBJ1-2; no reliable D call. The V end lost 3 bases, the J end lost 2 bases, and 10 bases lay between the germline ends. In germline, CDR1 is MGHRA, CDR2 YSYEKL. The CDR3 covers 14 residues. CDR3 loop: CASSHAVGNYGYTF. As DNA, the CDR3 is TGCGCCAGCAGCCATGCCGTTGGAAACTATGGCTACACCTTC.

V is TRBV10-1 and J is TRBJ2-7; D unresolved. Germline CDR1 reads WNHNN; CDR2 reads SYGVQD (reference sequence). The CDR3 length is 13 residues. V lost 2 bases and J lost 0, with 5 bases in between. CDR3 in amino acids: CASSEKGSYEQYF. The CDR3 DNA reads TGCGCCAGCAGTGAGAAGGGCTCCTACGAGCAGTACTTC.

The rearrangement uses TRBV9 and TRBJ1-2; 9 bases match TRBD1. V was clipped by 4 bases and J by 0 bases; unmatched bases: 10. Germline V lookup: CDR1 SGDLS, CDR2 YYNGEE. The CDR3 covers 17 residues. The CDR3 sequence: CASSIRDRDYPNYGYTF. The CDR3 DNA follows: TGTGCCAGCAGCATCCGGGACAGGGATTATCCTAACTATGGCTACACCTTC.

This clone occurred a few times. V is TRBV5-1 and J is TRBJ1-1; D unresolved. CDR1 and CDR2 (germline): SGHRS, YFSETQ. V shed 4 bases and J shed 5 bases, with 9 bases lying between them. The CDR3 is 12 residues long. The CDR3 region is CASSLSGTEAFF. The CDR3 nucleotides read TGCGCCAGCAGCCTTTCGGGGACTGAAGCTTTCTTT.

V gene TRBV7-9 combines with J gene TRBJ1-4; D is possibly TRBD1 (6 bases). The CDR3 is made up of 16 amino acids. The germline V gene has CDR1 SEHNR and CDR2 FQNEAQ (reference sequence). V was cut by 4 bases and J by 7 bases, with 19 bases left in between. CDR3 bases: TGTGCCAGCAGCTCCCGAGGGAGGGGGGCACTTGAAAAACTGTTTTTT. Its protein is CASSSRGRGALEKLFF. Complete variable domain (other parts from reference TRBV7-9 and TRBJ1-4): DTGVSQNPRHKITKRGQNVTFRCDPISEHNRLYWYRQTLGQGPEFLTYFQNEAQLEKSRLLSDRFSAERPKGSFSTLEIQRTEQGDSAMYLCASSSRGRGALEKLFFGSGTQLSVL.

This clone qualifies as medium-sized. The rearrangement joins TRBV2 to TRBJ2-7; weak D call: TRBD2 (6 bases). Trimming left V 7 bases short and J 0 bases short, with 13 bases between. The CDR3 runs to 14 residues. Germline lookup yields CDR1 SNHLY and CDR2 FYNNEI. The DNA of the CDR3 is TGTGCCAGCATGAAATTTAGCGGCTCCTACGAGCAGTACTTC. Translating it yields CASMKFSGSYEQYF.

The gene calls are TRBV9 and TRBJ2-7; 8 bases agree with TRBD1. V was pared by 4 bases and J by 3 bases, with 9 bases of the junction left unmatched. This CDR3 comprises 15 residues. The germline V gene has CDR1 SGDLS and CDR2 YYNGEE. The CDR3 region is CASSSRTGYLYEQYF. The CDR3 DNA is TGTGCCAGCAGCTCACGGACAGGGTACCTCTACGAGCAGTACTTC.

The chain carries TRBV5-1 and TRBJ1-2; TRBD1 matches 8 bases. V lost 4 bases and J lost 3; bases outside the gene matches: 8. CDR3 length: 15 amino acids. Germline lookup yields CDR1 SGHRS and CDR2 YFSETQ. In DNA, the CDR3 is TGCGCCAGCAGCGTAACGGGACAGGTCGACTATGGCTACACCTTC. This sequence encodes CASSVTGQVDYGYTF.